These T cell receptor beta chains were read from a single sample in a study of blood T cell repertoires in COVID-19. The table came from immunoSEQ multiplex PCR; TCRdb's copy has only in-frame clones and leaves some out. The sample lists around 57,000 clones, 75% to 90% occurring once. Sequencing was done on a sample of peripheral blood. The receptors stem from a human donor with active COVID-19. The donor label of this sample is uncertain. Each CDR3 is given with its conserved first and last residue. Fields, in order: clone size, D gene, J gene, V gene, CDR3 protein, CDR3 DNA. D genes are given only for firm matches. Not every row has a clone size; where given, it reads once, few, many or a size class.

clone size: once; D gene: TRBD2; J gene: TRBJ2-7; V gene: TRBV5-4; CDR3 protein: CASSWTSEVSYEQYF; CDR3 DNA: TGTGCCAGCAGCTGGACTAGCGAGGTCTCCTACGAGCAGTACTTC
clone size: NA; D gene: TRBD1; J gene: TRBJ1-2; V gene: TRBV6-2/TRBV6-3; CDR3 protein: CASSRRQGQDGYTF; CDR3 DNA: TGTGCCAGCAGTCGAAGACAGGGCCAGGATGGCTACACCTTC
clone size: NA; D gene: NA; J gene: TRBJ1-4; V gene: TRBV10-3; CDR3 protein: CAISESYEANEKLFF; CDR3 DNA: TGTGCCATCAGTGAGTCGTATGAGGCTAATGAAAAACTGTTTTTT
clone size: NA; D gene: TRBD1; J gene: TRBJ1-2; V gene: TRBV4-2; CDR3 protein: CASSQDPTGDKGGYTF; CDR3 DNA: TGTGCCAGCAGCCAAGATCCGACAGGGGATAAAGGAGGCTACACCTTC
clone size: NA; D gene: TRBD2; J gene: TRBJ2-3; V gene: TRBV29-1; CDR3 protein: CSVSPRGDTSTDTQYF; CDR3 DNA: TGCAGCGTTTCCCCCCGGGGGGATACTAGCACAGATACGCAGTATTTT
clone size: NA; D gene: TRBD2; J gene: TRBJ2-2; V gene: TRBV7-6; CDR3 protein: CASSPGLAGGPGELFF; CDR3 DNA: TGTGCCAGCAGCCCAGGACTAGCGGGGGGTCCCGGGGAGCTGTTTTTT
clone size: NA; D gene: TRBD1; J gene: TRBJ1-1; V gene: TRBV24-1; CDR3 protein: CATSDRGLRGAFF; CDR3 DNA: TGTGCCACCAGTGACAGGGGGCTAAGAGGCGCTTTCTTT
clone size: NA; D gene: NA; J gene: TRBJ2-5; V gene: TRBV5-6; CDR3 protein: CASSLEHKETQYF; CDR3 DNA: TGTGCCAGCAGCTTGGAGCATAAAGAGACCCAGTACTTC
clone size: NA; D gene: NA; J gene: TRBJ1-5; V gene: TRBV2; CDR3 protein: CASSGGLPSGQPQHF; CDR3 DNA: TGTGCCAGCAGTGGAGGACTCCCGTCTGGTCAGCCCCAGCATTTT
clone size: NA; D gene: NA; J gene: TRBJ1-5; V gene: TRBV21-1; CDR3 protein: CASSRSTGNSNQPQHF; CDR3 DNA: TGTGCCAGCAGCAGATCTACAGGGAATAGCAATCAGCCCCAGCATTTT
clone size: NA; D gene: TRBD1; J gene: TRBJ2-3; V gene: TRBV2; CDR3 protein: CASVPRGDRGSGTQYF; CDR3 DNA: TGTGCCAGCGTCCCCCGGGGGGACAGGGGATCAGGTACGCAGTATTTT
clone size: NA; D gene: NA; J gene: TRBJ2-3; V gene: TRBV27; CDR3 protein: CASSLSTATWAGERNTQYF; CDR3 DNA: TGTGCCAGCAGTTTATCCACGGCAACCTGGGCAGGGGAACGAAATACGCAGTATTTT
clone size: once; D gene: TRBD1; J gene: TRBJ1-5; V gene: TRBV5-5; CDR3 protein: CASSSQTGATNQPQHF; CDR3 DNA: TGTGCCAGCAGCTCCCAGACAGGGGCGACCAATCAGCCCCAGCATTTT
clone size: NA; D gene: TRBD2; J gene: TRBJ2-3; V gene: TRBV9; CDR3 protein: CASSPGTSGPLTDTQYF; CDR3 DNA: TGTGCCAGCAGTCCTGGGACTAGCGGTCCTCTCACAGATACGCAGTATTTT
clone size: few; D gene: NA; J gene: TRBJ1-2; V gene: TRBV4-1; CDR3 protein: CASSQAQDPNYGYTF; CDR3 DNA: TGCGCCAGCAGCCAAGCACAGGATCCTAACTATGGCTACACCTTC
clone size: NA; D gene: TRBD1; J gene: TRBJ2-2; V gene: TRBV6-5; CDR3 protein: CASSPDRANTGELFF; CDR3 DNA: TGTGCCAGCAGTCCCGACAGGGCAAACACCGGGGAGCTGTTTTTT
clone size: few; D gene: NA; J gene: TRBJ2-7; V gene: TRBV7-6; CDR3 protein: CASSLAASGTSSYEQYF; CDR3 DNA: TGTGCCAGCAGCTTAGCGGCCTCCGGGACTTCGTCCTACGAGCAGTACTTC
clone size: NA; D gene: NA; J gene: TRBJ2-3; V gene: TRBV29-1; CDR3 protein: CSVSTDTQYF; CDR3 DNA: TGCAGCGTCTCCACAGATACGCAGTATTTT
clone size: few; D gene: NA; J gene: TRBJ1-2; V gene: TRBV5-1; CDR3 protein: CASSPRGDYGYTF; CDR3 DNA: TGCGCCAGCAGCCCACGGGGGGACTATGGCTACACCTTC
clone size: NA; D gene: TRBD2; J gene: TRBJ2-2; V gene: TRBV24-1; CDR3 protein: CATSPTGGEGSTGELFF; CDR3 DNA: TGTGCCACCAGCCCTACCGGAGGGGAGGGAAGTACCGGGGAGCTGTTTTTT
clone size: NA; D gene: TRBD1; J gene: TRBJ2-7; V gene: TRBV6-2/TRBV6-3; CDR3 protein: CASSRQGYKYEQYF; CDR3 DNA: TGTGCCAGCAGTAGACAGGGTTACAAGTACGAGCAGTACTTC
clone size: NA; D gene: NA; J gene: TRBJ2-7; V gene: TRBV21-1; CDR3 protein: CASSKISGLYEQYF; CDR3 DNA: TGTGCCAGCAGCAAAATAAGCGGGTTGTACGAGCAGTACTTC
clone size: NA; D gene: TRBD2; J gene: TRBJ2-3; V gene: TRBV28; CDR3 protein: CASSQTSGRADTQYF; CDR3 DNA: TGTGCCAGCAGCCAGACTAGCGGGAGGGCCGATACGCAGTATTTT
clone size: NA; D gene: NA; J gene: TRBJ1-5; V gene: TRBV6-2/TRBV6-3; CDR3 protein: CASSYPRTEPQHF; CDR3 DNA: TGTGCCAGCAGTTACCCTCGGACAGAGCCCCAGCATTTT
clone size: NA; D gene: NA; J gene: TRBJ2-1; V gene: TRBV21-1; CDR3 protein: CASSKPQGRYNEQFF; CDR3 DNA: TGTGCCAGCAGCAAACCACAGGGCAGGTACAATGAGCAGTTCTTC
clone size: NA; D gene: NA; J gene: TRBJ2-1; V gene: TRBV5-1; CDR3 protein: CASSTTGRNEQFF; CDR3 DNA: TGCGCCAGCAGCACGACAGGGAGGAATGAGCAGTTCTTC
clone size: NA; D gene: TRBD2; J gene: TRBJ2-1; V gene: TRBV9; CDR3 protein: CASSVAGGGYNEQFF; CDR3 DNA: TGTGCCAGCAGCGTAGCCGGGGGGGGTTACAATGAGCAGTTCTTC
clone size: NA; D gene: TRBD2; J gene: TRBJ2-7; V gene: TRBV19; CDR3 protein: CASSIAAGSSYEQYF; CDR3 DNA: TGTGCCAGTAGTATTGCAGCGGGGAGCTCCTACGAGCAGTACTTC
clone size: NA; D gene: TRBD2; J gene: TRBJ2-3; V gene: TRBV11-1; CDR3 protein: CASSRGTSGNTDTQYF; CDR3 DNA: TGTGCCAGCAGCCGAGGGACTAGCGGGAACACAGATACGCAGTATTTT
clone size: NA; D gene: NA; J gene: TRBJ1-6; V gene: TRBV4-3; CDR3 protein: CASSQGAGASPLHF; CDR3 DNA: TGCGCCAGCAGCCAAGGTGCAGGGGCTTCACCCCTCCACTTT
clone size: NA; D gene: NA; J gene: TRBJ2-7; V gene: TRBV4-2; CDR3 protein: CASSRGTGLTYEQYF; CDR3 DNA: TGTGCCAGCAGCCGAGGCACAGGACTAACCTACGAGCAGTACTTC
clone size: few; D gene: NA; J gene: TRBJ1-5; V gene: TRBV29-1; CDR3 protein: CSVAGSNQPQHF; CDR3 DNA: TGCAGCGTTGCAGGTAGCAATCAGCCCCAGCATTTT
clone size: NA; D gene: TRBD1; J gene: TRBJ2-7; V gene: TRBV6-5; CDR3 protein: CASSYGTAVGEQYF; CDR3 DNA: TGTGCCAGCAGTTACGGGACAGCCGTCGGCGAGCAGTACTTC
clone size: NA; D gene: TRBD1; J gene: TRBJ2-7; V gene: TRBV12-3/TRBV12-4; CDR3 protein: CASTDRGYYEQYF; CDR3 DNA: TGTGCCAGCACGGACAGGGGTTATTACGAGCAGTACTTC